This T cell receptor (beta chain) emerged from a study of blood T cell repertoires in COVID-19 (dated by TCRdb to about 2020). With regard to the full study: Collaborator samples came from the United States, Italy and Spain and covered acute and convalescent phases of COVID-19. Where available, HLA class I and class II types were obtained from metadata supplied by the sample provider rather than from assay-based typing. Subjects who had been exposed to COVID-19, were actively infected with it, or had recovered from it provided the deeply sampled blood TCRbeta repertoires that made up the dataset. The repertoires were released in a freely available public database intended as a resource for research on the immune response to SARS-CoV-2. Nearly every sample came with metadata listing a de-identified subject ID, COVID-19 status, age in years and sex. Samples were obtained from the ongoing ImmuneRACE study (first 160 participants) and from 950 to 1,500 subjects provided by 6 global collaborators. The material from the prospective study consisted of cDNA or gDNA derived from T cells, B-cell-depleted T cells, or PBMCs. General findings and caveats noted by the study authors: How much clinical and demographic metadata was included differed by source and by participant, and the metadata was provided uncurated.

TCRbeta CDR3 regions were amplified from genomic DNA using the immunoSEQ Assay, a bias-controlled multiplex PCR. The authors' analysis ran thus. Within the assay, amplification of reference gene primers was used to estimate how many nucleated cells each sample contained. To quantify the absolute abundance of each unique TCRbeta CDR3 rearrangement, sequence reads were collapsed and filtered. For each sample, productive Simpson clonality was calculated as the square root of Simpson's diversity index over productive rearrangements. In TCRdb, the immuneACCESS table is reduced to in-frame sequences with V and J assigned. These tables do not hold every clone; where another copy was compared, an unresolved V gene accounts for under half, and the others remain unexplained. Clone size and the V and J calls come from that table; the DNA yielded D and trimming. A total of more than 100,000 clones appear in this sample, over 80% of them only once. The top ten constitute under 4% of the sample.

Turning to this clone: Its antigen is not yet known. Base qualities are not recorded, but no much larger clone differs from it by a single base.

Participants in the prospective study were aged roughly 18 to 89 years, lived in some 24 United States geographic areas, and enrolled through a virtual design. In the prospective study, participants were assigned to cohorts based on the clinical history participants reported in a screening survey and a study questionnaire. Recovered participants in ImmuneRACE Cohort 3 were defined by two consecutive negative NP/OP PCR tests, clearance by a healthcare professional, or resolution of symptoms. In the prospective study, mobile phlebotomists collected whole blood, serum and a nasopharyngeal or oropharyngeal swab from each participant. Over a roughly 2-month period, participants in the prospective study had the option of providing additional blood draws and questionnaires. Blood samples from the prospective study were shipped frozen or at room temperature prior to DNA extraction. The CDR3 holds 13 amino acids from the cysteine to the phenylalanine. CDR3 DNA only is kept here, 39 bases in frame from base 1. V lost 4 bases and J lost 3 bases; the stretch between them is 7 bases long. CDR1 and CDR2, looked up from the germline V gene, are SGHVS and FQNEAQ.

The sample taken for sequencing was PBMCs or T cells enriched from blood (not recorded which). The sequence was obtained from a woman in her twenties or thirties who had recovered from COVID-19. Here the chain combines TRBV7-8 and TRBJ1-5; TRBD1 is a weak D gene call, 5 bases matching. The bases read TGTGCCAGCAGCTCGACAGACAATCAGCCCCAGCATTTT. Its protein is CASSSTDNQPQHF.